These T cell receptor beta chains were read from a single sample in a study of cytomegalovirus exposure and HLA in healthy donors. Sequenced by immunoSEQ multiplex PCR; TCRdb stores in-frame clones only, minus some. Of over 65,000 clones in the sample, roughly 80% are singletons; the top ten hold roughly 14%. Sequenced: PBMCs. These TCRs come from a woman in her 40s in good health and CMV-seropositive. Each CDR3 is given with its conserved first and last residue. The D gene is left open where the match is weak. Size is omitted from some rows. Given values are once, few, many or a class for expanded clones.

TRBD1	TRBV30	TRBJ1-6	NA	TGTGCCTGGAGTACGGACAGGGACTATAATTCACCCCTCCACTTT	CAWSTDRDYNSPLHF
TRBD2	TRBV5-1	TRBJ2-1	NA	TGCGCCAGCAGCCAGACTAGCGGGGCGCGGTACAATGAGCAGTTCTTC	CASSQTSGARYNEQFF
NA	TRBV5-5	TRBJ2-7	NA	TGTGCCAGCAGCTTGCAGGGGAGCTACGAGCAGTACTTC	CASSLQGSYEQYF
NA	TRBV12-2	TRBJ2-5	NA	TGTGCAAGTCGCTTAGTCAGGGGGACGGAGACCCAGTACTTC	CASRLVRGTETQYF
TRBD2	TRBV5-1	TRBJ2-5	NA	TGCGCCAGTGCGGGACTAGCGGGGGAGACCCAGTACTTC	CASAGLAGETQYF
TRBD1	TRBV10-3	TRBJ2-7	NA	TGTGCCATCAGTGGACAGGGATTTTCCTACGAGCAGTACTTC	CAISGQGFSYEQYF
TRBD1	TRBV30	TRBJ1-1	NA	TGTGCCACCTCGAAGAGTAGGGGACAGGTGAACACTGAAGCTTTCTTT	CATSKSRGQVNTEAFF
NA	TRBV19	TRBJ1-5	NA	TGTGCCAGTAGTATAAGCTCCTACACCGGGTCCCAGCATTTT	CASSISSYTGSQHF
NA	TRBV6-4	TRBJ1-2	NA	TGTGCCAGCAGCCCCCGGGTCGCGGGCGGCTACACCTTC	CASSPRVAGGYTF
NA	TRBV27	TRBJ1-4	NA	TGTGCCAGCAGAAGAGTTTCGGTTGCAACTAATGAAAAACTGTTTTTT	CASRRVSVATNEKLFF
TRBD1	TRBV29-1	TRBJ1-2	NA	TGCAGCGTCCCCCGGGACAGGGGGTATGGCTACACCTTC	CSVPRDRGYGYTF
NA	TRBV28	TRBJ1-5	NA	TGTGCCAGCAGTGATACTTGGACAGTCACAAGCAATCAGCCCCAGCATTTT	CASSDTWTVTSNQPQHF
TRBD1	TRBV28	TRBJ1-2	NA	TGTGCCAGCAGTTCGCCCCCGGGACAGGGCTGGTTTAACTATGGCTACACCTTC	CASSSPPGQGWFNYGYTF
NA	TRBV5-6	TRBJ1-2	NA	TGTGCCAGCAGCTTGGGCGGCCGCTATGGCTACACCTTC	CASSLGGRYGYTF
NA	TRBV2	TRBJ1-1	NA	TGTGCCAGCAGTGGCCCCAGATACACTGAAGCTTTCTTT	CASSGPRYTEAFF
TRBD2	TRBV2	TRBJ2-1	NA	TGTGCCAGCGGGGATGGACTAGCGGGAGACGAGCAGTTCTTC	CASGDGLAGDEQFF
NA	TRBV19	TRBJ1-5	NA	TGTGCCAGTAGTCTAAGTTTCTGGAGCAATCAGCCCCAGCATTTT	CASSLSFWSNQPQHF
TRBD1	TRBV15	TRBJ1-6	NA	TGTGCCACCGGACAGGGCTATAATTCACCCCTCCACTTT	CATGQGYNSPLHF
NA	TRBV30	TRBJ2-7	NA	TGTGCCTGGAGCCCCGGACAGACCTACGAGCAGTACTTC	CAWSPGQTYEQYF
TRBD1	TRBV6-5	TRBJ1-1	NA	TGTGCCAGCCGGGACAGGAACACTGAAGCTTTCTTT	CASRDRNTEAFF
NA	TRBV7-2	TRBJ2-5	NA	TGTGCCAGCAGCTCCGGCGGGGCGGGTAGCGAGACCCAGTACTTC	CASSSGGAGSETQYF
TRBD2	TRBV29-1	TRBJ2-1	NA	TGCGCCGCGGGGGAACCTTCGAGGGAGCAGTTCTTC	CAAGEPSREQFF
NA	TRBV28	TRBJ1-2	NA	TGTGCCAGCAGTTTATTGGCCGAGGTCTATGGCTACACCTTC	CASSLLAEVYGYTF
TRBD2	TRBV7-2	TRBJ2-5	NA	TGTGCCAGCAGCCCAGTGGGGACTAGCGGGAGCCTAGAGACCCAGTACTTC	CASSPVGTSGSLETQYF
NA	TRBV18	TRBJ1-2	NA	TGTGCCAGCTCACCGGGTCCTGGGGCGACAGAAAGGAAGGGATTTGGCTACACCTTC	CASSPGPGATERKGFGYTF
TRBD1	TRBV28	TRBJ1-5	NA	TGTGCCAGCAGTTTTATCCGGACAGGGGGCGCTTTGGGCAATCAGCCCCAGCATTTT	CASSFIRTGGALGNQPQHF
TRBD2	TRBV27	TRBJ2-3	NA	TGTGCCAGCAGTTTGCTCCCGCCTTCGGGGCGGGGGTCGGATACGCAGTATTTT	CASSLLPPSGRGSDTQYF
TRBD1	TRBV5-1	TRBJ1-1	NA	TGCTACCAACCACAGGGGGCACAGAAGAACACTGAAGCTTTCTTT	CYQPQGAQKNTEAFF
TRBD2	TRBV19	TRBJ2-5	NA	TGTGCCAGTAGCCCCGCGGGGGGCTATGAGACCCAGTACTTC	CASSPAGGYETQYF
TRBD2	TRBV6-5	TRBJ2-1	NA	TGTGCCAGCAGGACTAGCGGAGACAATGAGCAGTTCTTC	CASRTSGDNEQFF
NA	TRBV6-1	TRBJ2-3	NA	TGTGCCAGCAGTGAAGGGCCTCGGGTTACGCAGTATTTT	CASSEGPRVTQYF
NA	TRBV7-2	TRBJ2-3	once	TGTGCCAGCAGGATTGGGACAAGCCCTTACACAGATACGCAGTATTTT	CASRIGTSPYTDTQYF